Reported below is one T cell receptor (beta chain). This clonotype was counted many times. Its antigen is not yet known. Per-base qualities were not stored, and no clone one base away is much larger. Being off target in a library aimed at alpha chains, this beta chain has a size of little meaning. The data were taken from a study of spatial heterogeneity in lung cancer (dated by TCRdb to between 2019 and 2020). About the investigation overall: Beta-chain transcripts were consistently detected in greater numbers than alpha-chain transcripts, which likely reflects a higher abundance of beta-chain transcripts. TCR transcript counts in tumor regions correlated strongly with a T cell transcriptional module score from matched bulk RNA-seq. In the raw uncorrected reads, each unique combination of TCR and UMI appeared more than ten times on average. TCR alpha and beta repertoires were quantitatively compared across multiple tumor regions, matched nontumor lung and blood in non-small cell lung cancer. TCR repertoire features were related to nonsynonymous mutation counts determined by whole-exome sequencing of tumor tissue. At surgery, hundreds of tumor regions, fewer than 85 matched nontumor lung samples and 56 PBMC samples were TCR-sequenced for both alpha and beta chains. Broad study findings and their caveats: Estimated TCR-seq coverage of tumor T cells was only around 7.2% for alpha chains and approximately 12% for beta chains. A correlation was observed between the number of expanded intratumoral alpha and beta TCRs and the tumor nonsynonymous mutation count. Confirming at a functional level the hypothesis that regional TCRs recognize regional mutations was considered to require additional single-cell paired TCR alpha and beta sequencing. The count of ubiquitous expanded TCRs correlated with the count of ubiquitous nonsynonymous mutations, and the count of regional expanded TCRs correlated with the count of regional nonsynonymous mutations.

V was cut back by 4 bases and J by 5 bases, leaving a gap of 14 bases between them. The germline V gene supplies CDR1 MNHNS and CDR2 SASEGT. The CDR3 measures 15 amino acids from cysteine to phenylalanine. Only the CDR3 DNA is retained, 45 bases long and in frame from the first base. In the paper's terms, the time point label means: sample taken at primary tumor resection. The donors were 72 patients from the lung TRACERx cohort who had early-stage, untreated non-small cell lung cancer. Without any cell sorting, TCR sequencing was performed on whole RNA extracted either from tumor and nontumor lung tissue or from cryopreserved PBMC samples. Only patients for whom sufficient RNA was available from at least two tumor regions were selected for TCR sequencing. Before being selected, tumor and adjacent nontumor lung specimens were reviewed by a lung pathologist. Library generation was performed with 5' RACE. The listed sequencing device is NextSeq 500. To allow correction of PCR and sequencing errors, the TCR library protocol tagged every TCR cDNA molecule with a unique molecular identifier. For the original study's pipeline: Decombinator tools were used for TCR identification, UMI-based error correction and CDR3 extraction. Expanded TCRs were defined as those above a frequency of 2 per 1,000, corresponding to the top 1% of the tumor frequency distribution. Expanded tumor TCRs statistically deemed absent (corrected P<0.05) from at least one tumor region were classed as regional, and all other expanded tumor TCRs were classed as ubiquitous. Renyi diversity was computed with the R vegan package after each repertoire had been subsampled 100 times to 5,000 TCRs. CDR3 similarity networks were constructed using string-kernel similarity of amino acid triplets, with links drawn between CDR3s whose pairwise similarity was above 0.82. TCRdb reprocessing: public reads trimmed at Q25 with fastp, clones called with MiXCR, in-frame beta chains kept. CDR3 protein duplicates are merged, each entry listing the most common genes and DNA. The V and J calls come from TCRdb's annotation, not from the publication. This sample lists some 5,900 distinct CDR3 sequences; 7.7% were detected once. 25% to 30% of the sample belongs to the ten largest clones.

This chain joins TRBV6-1 to TRBJ2-2; the D segment could be TRBD1, given 5 matching bases. The clonotype originates from a female donor with early-stage non-small cell lung cancer. The sequences come from lung tumor tissue, collected at surgery. CDR3 loop: CASSATVGITGELFF. At the DNA level, the sequence is TGTGCCAGCAGTGCGACAGTGGGGATTACCGGGGAGCTGTTTTTT.